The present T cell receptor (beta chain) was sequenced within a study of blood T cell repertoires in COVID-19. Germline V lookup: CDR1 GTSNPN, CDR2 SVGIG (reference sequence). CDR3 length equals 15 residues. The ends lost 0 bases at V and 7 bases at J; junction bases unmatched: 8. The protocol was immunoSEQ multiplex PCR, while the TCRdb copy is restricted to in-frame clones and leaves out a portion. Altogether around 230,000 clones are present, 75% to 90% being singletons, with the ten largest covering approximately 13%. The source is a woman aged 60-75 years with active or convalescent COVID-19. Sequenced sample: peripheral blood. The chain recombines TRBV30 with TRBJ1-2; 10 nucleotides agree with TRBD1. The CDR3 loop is CAWSVLGQGDSGYTF. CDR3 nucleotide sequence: TGTGCCTGGAGTGTACTCGGACAGGGGGACTCTGGCTACACCTTC.